The clone carrying this T cell receptor (beta chain) came up a few times. The data belong to a study of blood T cell repertoires in COVID-19. The V end was cut by 7 bases, the J end by 7 bases, with 7 bases between. CDR3 length: 11 amino acids. Germline V gene lookup returns CDR1 MNHEY and CDR2 SVGAGI. Sequencing used immunoSEQ multiplex PCR; TCRdb keeps in-frame clones, though not all of them. The sample lists approximately 300,000 clones, about 83% seen once, with roughly 1.1% in the top ten. J is TRBJ2-2 and V is TRBV6-5; D possibly corresponds to TRBD2 (5 bases). The clonotype originates from a woman aged 45-65 years with acute or convalescent COVID-19. Sequencing was carried out using peripheral blood. The CDR3: CASNRGGELFF. The CDR3 region has the DNA TGTGCCAGCAATCGGGGCGGGGAGCTGTTTTTT.